The rows below give T cell receptor beta chains drawn from one sample of a study of molecular identifiers for immune sequencing clone quantification. A single record per CDR3 protein comes from TCRdb applying MiXCR to the PCR reads. The table lists roughly 90,000 distinct CDR3 sequences, 15% to 20% of them singletons. Sequencing was carried out using naive CD8+ T cells from blood, with Jurkat cell RNA spiked in. The receptors come from a human donor in good health. Some libraries in this study had Jurkat cell RNA spiked in. CDR3s include the opening cysteine and the closing phenylalanine or tryptophan. The order of the fields is V gene, D gene, clone size, J gene, CDR3 DNA, CDR3 protein. D genes are given only for firm matches. Size tells how often a clone was seen (once, few, many) or the class of an expanded clone, and some rows leave it out.

V gene: TRBV30; D gene: TRBD1; clone size: -; J gene: TRBJ1-1; CDR3 DNA: TGTGCCTCCCAGGGACAGGAAATTGAAGCTTTCTTT; CDR3 protein: CASQGQEIEAFF
V gene: TRBV6-2/TRBV6-3; D gene: -; clone size: many; J gene: TRBJ2-3; CDR3 DNA: TGTGCCAGCAGCATGGACTTATTGGACCTTTCTACAGATACGCAGTATTTT; CDR3 protein: CASSMDLLDLSTDTQYF
V gene: TRBV6-1; D gene: -; clone size: -; J gene: TRBJ2-1; CDR3 DNA: TGTGCCAGCAGTCCGCAGATGGCCGGTGAGCAGTTCTTC; CDR3 protein: CASSPQMAGEQFF
V gene: TRBV29-1; D gene: -; clone size: many; J gene: TRBJ1-2; CDR3 DNA: TGCAGCGTCCAATGGGCCTATGGCTACACCTTC; CDR3 protein: CSVQWAYGYTF
V gene: TRBV19; D gene: -; clone size: many; J gene: TRBJ2-1; CDR3 DNA: TGTGCCAGTAGTATCGACGGTGAGCAGTTCTTC; CDR3 protein: CASSIDGEQFF
V gene: TRBV11-2; D gene: -; clone size: few; J gene: TRBJ2-1; CDR3 DNA: TGTGCCAGCAGCTTAGATCCGGGCGGGACGCCTTCCAATGAGCAGTTCTTC; CDR3 protein: CASSLDPGGTPSNEQFF
V gene: TRBV4-3; D gene: TRBD2; clone size: many; J gene: TRBJ2-7; CDR3 DNA: TGCGCCAGCAGCCCAGTAAGCGGGGGGACATACGAGCAGTACTTC; CDR3 protein: CASSPVSGGTYEQYF
V gene: TRBV15; D gene: TRBD2; clone size: many; J gene: TRBJ2-3; CDR3 DNA: TGTGCCACCAGAAGCGGGAGCCTACCCACAGATACGCAGTATTTT; CDR3 protein: CATRSGSLPTDTQYF
V gene: TRBV4-3; D gene: -; clone size: many; J gene: TRBJ2-5; CDR3 DNA: TGCGCCAGCAGCCATGATCCGCAGGGTAGTCAAGAGACCCAGTACTTC; CDR3 protein: CASSHDPQGSQETQYF
V gene: TRBV11-2; D gene: TRBD2; clone size: many; J gene: TRBJ2-1; CDR3 DNA: TGTGCCAGCAGCTTCTTAGGGACTAGCGGGAGCGGGTTCTACAATGAGCAGTTCTTC; CDR3 protein: CASSFLGTSGSGFYNEQFF
V gene: TRBV6-6; D gene: -; clone size: many; J gene: TRBJ2-5; CDR3 DNA: TGTGCCAGCAGTTCCCTGGGCGGAGAGACCCAGTACTTC; CDR3 protein: CASSSLGGETQYF
V gene: TRBV2; D gene: TRBD1; clone size: many; J gene: TRBJ2-7; CDR3 DNA: TGTGCCAGCAGGGAGACAGGGGCTGCGTACGAGCAGTACTTC; CDR3 protein: CASRETGAAYEQYF
V gene: TRBV19; D gene: -; clone size: many; J gene: TRBJ2-4; CDR3 DNA: TGTGCCAGTAGTATAGGCGGAGGGCTAGCCAAAAACATTCAGTACTTC; CDR3 protein: CASSIGGGLAKNIQYF
V gene: TRBV12-3/TRBV12-4; D gene: TRBD1; clone size: many; J gene: TRBJ1-5; CDR3 DNA: TGTGCCAGCAGAACACAGGGGGCGCATCAGCCCCAGCATTTT; CDR3 protein: CASRTQGAHQPQHF
V gene: TRBV7-9; D gene: -; clone size: many; J gene: TRBJ1-6; CDR3 DNA: TGTGCCAGCAGCTTAGCCGATTCACCCCTCCACTTT; CDR3 protein: CASSLADSPLHF
V gene: TRBV7-9; D gene: -; clone size: few; J gene: TRBJ2-1; CDR3 DNA: TGTGCCAGCAGCCCTCCTTATAACCTAGCTGACAATGAGCAGTTCTTC; CDR3 protein: CASSPPYNLADNEQFF
V gene: TRBV18; D gene: -; clone size: many; J gene: TRBJ2-5; CDR3 DNA: TGTGCCAGCTCACCACCGGCAGGGTACCAAGAGACCCAGTACTTC; CDR3 protein: CASSPPAGYQETQYF
V gene: TRBV6-8; D gene: -; clone size: many; J gene: TRBJ2-4; CDR3 DNA: TGTGCCAGCAGTTACTCTGGGTCTACCCTAGCCAAAAACATTCAGTACTTC; CDR3 protein: CASSYSGSTLAKNIQYF
V gene: TRBV11-2; D gene: -; clone size: many; J gene: TRBJ2-7; CDR3 DNA: TGTGCCAGCAGCCAAGGGACGGCGGGCGAGCAGTACTTC; CDR3 protein: CASSQGTAGEQYF
V gene: TRBV9; D gene: -; clone size: many; J gene: TRBJ2-1; CDR3 DNA: TGTGCCAGCAGCCCCCCCCTCGCAAGAGAGCAGTTCTTC; CDR3 protein: CASSPPLAREQFF
V gene: TRBV4-1; D gene: TRBD2; clone size: -; J gene: TRBJ2-1; CDR3 DNA: TGCGCCAGCAGCCAAGGACTAGCGGGACGCGAGCAGTTCTTC; CDR3 protein: CASSQGLAGREQFF
V gene: TRBV4-1; D gene: -; clone size: many; J gene: TRBJ2-5; CDR3 DNA: TGCGCCAGCAGCCAAGATTCTTCACGGATCCAAGAGACCCAGTACTTC; CDR3 protein: CASSQDSSRIQETQYF
V gene: TRBV4-2; D gene: TRBD2; clone size: -; J gene: TRBJ2-1; CDR3 DNA: TGTGCCAGCAGCCGTATTGGTGGACTAGCGGCAATCCCGTCCTACAATGAGCAGTTCTTC; CDR3 protein: CASSRIGGLAAIPSYNEQFF
V gene: TRBV6-2/TRBV6-3; D gene: -; clone size: many; J gene: TRBJ1-1; CDR3 DNA: TGTGCCAGCAGTTACTCCCTATTTGAGGACACTGAAGCTTTCTTT; CDR3 protein: CASSYSLFEDTEAFF
V gene: TRBV6-5; D gene: -; clone size: -; J gene: TRBJ2-1; CDR3 DNA: TGTGCCAGCAGTTACTTGGGCTCTGGCAATGAGCAGTTCTTC; CDR3 protein: CASSYLGSGNEQFF
V gene: TRBV29-1; D gene: TRBD1; clone size: many; J gene: TRBJ2-3; CDR3 DNA: TGCAGCGTTGAGCACGATGGGACAGGGACAGATACGCAGTATTTT; CDR3 protein: CSVEHDGTGTDTQYF
V gene: TRBV7-9; D gene: TRBD2; clone size: many; J gene: TRBJ2-5; CDR3 DNA: TGTGCCAGCAGCGCCTCAGCGGGGCAAGAGACCCAGTACTTC; CDR3 protein: CASSASAGQETQYF
V gene: TRBV27; D gene: TRBD1; clone size: many; J gene: TRBJ2-7; CDR3 DNA: TGTGCCAGCAGCCGGGTGGGGACAGGGTATAGCGAGCAGTACTTC; CDR3 protein: CASSRVGTGYSEQYF
V gene: TRBV13; D gene: -; clone size: -; J gene: TRBJ2-7; CDR3 DNA: TGTGCCAGCAGCTTAGGTCACGGGTCCTACGAGCAGTACTTC; CDR3 protein: CASSLGHGSYEQYF
V gene: TRBV7-7; D gene: TRBD2; clone size: -; J gene: TRBJ2-1; CDR3 DNA: TGTGCCAGCAGCCCGAGACTAGCGGGCTCCTACAATGAGCAGTTCTTC; CDR3 protein: CASSPRLAGSYNEQFF
V gene: TRBV11-2; D gene: -; clone size: many; J gene: TRBJ1-2; CDR3 DNA: TGTGCCAGCAGCTCAGCGGGGGGGGAGAGAGCGGACTATGGCTACACCTTC; CDR3 protein: CASSSAGGERADYGYTF
V gene: TRBV2; D gene: -; clone size: -; J gene: TRBJ2-1; CDR3 DNA: TGTGCCAGCAGTGAGTCTAGCGCCTACAATGAGCAGTTCTTC; CDR3 protein: CASSESSAYNEQFF
V gene: TRBV9; D gene: -; clone size: many; J gene: TRBJ2-7; CDR3 DNA: TGTGCCAGCAGCGGGGGCCAGGGAGGCGAGCAGTACTTC; CDR3 protein: CASSGGQGGEQYF